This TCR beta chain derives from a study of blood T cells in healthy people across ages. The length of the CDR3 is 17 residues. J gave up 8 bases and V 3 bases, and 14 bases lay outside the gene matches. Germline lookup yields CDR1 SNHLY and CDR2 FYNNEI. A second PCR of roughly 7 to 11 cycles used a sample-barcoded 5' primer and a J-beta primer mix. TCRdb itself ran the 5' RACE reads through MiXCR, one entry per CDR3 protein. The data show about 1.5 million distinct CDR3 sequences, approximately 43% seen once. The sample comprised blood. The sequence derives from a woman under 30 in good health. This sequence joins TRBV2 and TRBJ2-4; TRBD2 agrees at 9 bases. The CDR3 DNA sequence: TGTGCCAGCAGTGACCCAAGCCTAGCGGGGAGAGGGTACATTCAGTACTTC. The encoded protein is CASSDPSLAGRGYIQYF.